Below, 14 T cell receptor beta chains from the same sample are listed, as sequenced in a study of control samples from healthy donors and cancer patients. Sequencing used immunoSEQ multiplex PCR; TCRdb keeps in-frame clones, though not all of them. The table includes roughly 170,000 clones, about nine tenths detected once. The sequenced material came from blood. The receptors here all came from a woman in her thirties or forties in good health.

This rearrangement joins TRBV6-2 or TRBV6-3 to TRBJ1-2; D remains unclear. V lost 2 bases and J lost 8, with 12 bases in between. Germline lookup yields CDR1 MNHEY and CDR2 SVGEGT. The CDR3 contains 13 residues. CDR3 loop: CASSYSDPPGYTF. In nucleotides, the CDR3 is TGTGCCAGCAGTTACAGCGACCCCCCCGGCTACACCTTC.

V usage is TRBV2 and J usage is TRBJ1-1; 8 bases are a match to TRBD1. CDR1 SNHLY and CDR2 FYNNEI come from the germline V gene. Losses at the gene ends were 5 bases for V and 3 bases for J; bases not matched to a gene: 8. CDR3 length: 15 amino acids. Written as DNA, the CDR3 is TGTGCCAGCAGTCTGGGACAGGCCAAACACACTGAAGCTTTCTTT. It is translated as CASSLGQAKHTEAFF.

The rearrangement links TRBV9 to TRBJ2-7; 8 nucleotides align to TRBD1. Per germline, CDR1 SGDLS and CDR2 YYNGEE. V lost 0 bases to trimming and J lost 3 bases; unmatched junction nucleotides: 8. The CDR3 is 16 residues long. This chain's CDR3 is CASSVEAGTGLYEQYF. In DNA form, the CDR3 reads TGTGCCAGCAGCGTAGAGGCCGGGACAGGCCTCTACGAGCAGTACTTC.

The rearrangement joins TRBV25-1 to TRBJ2-5, with D perhaps assigned TRBD1 or TRBD2 (6 bases each). The CDR3 has 15 amino acids. V lost 4 bases and J 5 bases, leaving 17 bases between the germline ends. Germline CDR1 reads MGHDK; CDR2 reads SYGVNS. The CDR3 reads CASSAPRGGPETQYF. In DNA form, the CDR3 reads TGTGCCAGCAGTGCCCCGCGAGGGGGGCCGGAGACCCAGTACTTC.

The chain is built from TRBV2 and TRBJ1-5; TRBD1 aligns across 12 bases. Germline values: CDR1 SNHLY, CDR2 FYNNEI. Unmatched junction bases numbered 15, after V lost 6 bases and J lost 15 bases. CDR3 length: 15 residues. The CDR3 coding sequence is TGTGCCAGCAGAGGAAACCCGGGACAGGGGGCCCGGGGGCATTTT. Protein product: CASRGNPGQGARGHF.

The chain links TRBV7-9 to TRBJ2-7; tentative D call: TRBD1 (6 bases). The CDR3 runs 15 residues. Trimming stripped 5 bases from V and 5 bases from J, with 19 bases between. CDR1 is SEHNR and CDR2 is FQNEAQ in the germline V gene (reference sequence). CDR3 loop: CASSPRSTGRNEQYF. For the CDR3, the DNA is TGTGCCAGCAGCCCCCGAAGCACAGGGCGGAACGAGCAGTACTTC.

This clone occurred once. Here the CDR3 reads CASSDETGVDEQFF. Here the CDR3 DNA reads TGCGCCAGCAGTGACGAGACAGGGGTCGATGAGCAGTTCTTC. The chain has TRBV10-1 and TRBJ2-1; 8 positions agree with TRBD1. Germline lookup yields CDR1 WNHNN and CDR2 SYGVQD (reference sequence). The V and J ends lost 3 bases and 8 bases, in that order; junction bases with no gene match: 6. The CDR3 covers 14 residues.

The CDR3 region is CATVGAATANYGYTF. The CDR3 DNA reads TGTGCCACTGTCGGGGCCGCGACAGCTAACTATGGCTACACCTTC. J is TRBJ1-2 and V is TRBV2; perhaps TRBD1 as D (5 bases). V was shortened by 10 bases and J by 0 bases, with 18 bases between the two germline ends. This CDR3 is 15 amino acids long. The germline V gene has CDR1 SNHLY and CDR2 FYNNEI.

This chain links TRBV6-5 with TRBJ1-2; TRBD1 is a possible D gene (6 bases). The length of the CDR3 is 15 residues. CDR1 is MNHEY, CDR2 SVGAGI, per germline. V lost 6 bases and J 4 bases, leaving 18 bases between the germline ends. This CDR3 reads CASSEIRARGYGYTF. The CDR3, as DNA: TGTGCCAGCAGCGAGATTCGCGCCAGGGGCTATGGCTACACCTTC.

DNA of the CDR3: TGCGCCAGCAGCTTGGACACCGGGGGCACTGAAGCTTTCTTT. Amino acids: CASSLDTGGTEAFF. V and J are TRBV5-1 and TRBJ1-1; tentatively, D is TRBD1 (5 bases). Trimming pared 0 bases from V and 4 bases from J, leaving 10 bases between. The CDR3 length is 14 residues. In germline, CDR1 is SGHRS, CDR2 YFSETQ.

The chain couples TRBV14 to TRBJ2-3; no clear D gene. Trimming removed 4 bases from V and 2 bases from J, with 7 bases in between. The CDR3 extends over 13 amino acids. The germline gives CDR1 SGHDN, CDR2 FVKESK. The CDR3 sequence: CASSPENTDTQYF. CDR3 sequence (DNA): TGTGCCAGCAGCCCCGAAAACACAGATACGCAGTATTTT.

V and J are TRBV7-2 and TRBJ1-1, with a possible D match to TRBD1 (5 bases). CDR3 length: 15 residues. Trimming stripped 6 bases from V and 1 base from J, with 15 bases between. CDR1 is SGHTA, CDR2 FQGNSA, per germline. CDR3 sequence reads: CASRGLRVANTEAFF. Written as DNA, the CDR3 is TGTGCCAGCAGAGGACTCAGGGTTGCGAACACTGAAGCTTTCTTT.

The chain employs TRBV4-1 and TRBJ1-2; no definite D call. Germline CDR1 MGHRA, CDR2 YSYEKL. The CDR3 is made up of 14 amino acids. The V end was cut by 6 bases, the J end by 5 bases, with 16 bases between. The CDR3 loop is CASRPTEMNYGYTF. The CDR3 nucleotides read TGCGCCAGCAGACCGACGGAGATGAATTATGGCTACACCTTC.

The chain combines TRBV29-1 with TRBJ1-1; D may be TRBD1 (5 bases). V dropped 6 bases and J dropped 0 bases, with 20 bases sitting between them. The CDR3 covers 16 residues. Per germline, CDR1 SQVTM and CDR2 ANQGSEA. The CDR3 sequence: CSVDDDRTPMNTEAFF. CDR3 coding DNA: TGCAGCGTGGACGATGACAGAACCCCTATGAACACTGAAGCTTTCTTT.